Following are 8 T cell receptor beta chains from one sample sequenced in a study of blood T cell repertoires in COVID-19 (dated by TCRdb to 2018 to 2021). The receptor library was made with the immunoSEQ multiplex PCR assay. In TCRdb, the immuneACCESS table is reduced to in-frame sequences with V and J assigned. These tables do not hold every clone; where another copy was compared, an unresolved V gene accounts for under half, and the others remain unexplained. In this sample the table shows roughly 100,000 clones, about 86% of which occur a single time. The ten most abundant clones make up less than 45% of the sample. The material sequenced was peripheral blood. These receptors all stem from an elderly man with acute or convalescent COVID-19.

The J gene is TRBJ2-1, the V gene TRBV7-9; 9 nucleotides match TRBD2. V shed 3 bases and J 7 bases; nucleotides not matched to a gene: 7. Germline V gene data show CDR1 as SEHNR and CDR2 as FQNEAQ (reference sequence). The CDR3 length is 15 residues. The CDR3 loop is CASSLSSSGKNEQFF. CDR3 DNA: TGTGCCAGCAGCTTGTCGTCTAGCGGGAAAAATGAGCAGTTCTTC.

The chain has TRBV5-1 and TRBJ1-2; 10 bases line up with TRBD1. The ends lost 3 bases at V and 0 bases at J; junction bases unmatched: 14. The CDR3 covers 19 residues. Germline loops: CDR1 SGHRS, CDR2 YFSETQ. The CDR3 protein is CASSSLLMDRGESNYGYTF. CDR3 DNA: TGCGCCAGCAGCTCCTTGTTAATGGACAGGGGGGAATCTAACTATGGCTACACCTTC.

In its sample, this clone was seen a few times. The gene calls are TRBV3-1 (or the pseudogene TRBV3-2) and TRBJ1-6; 8 bases line up with TRBD1. CDR1 LGHDT and CDR2 YNNKEL come from the germline V gene (reference sequence). V gave up 2 bases and J gave up 9 bases; unmatched junction bases: 3. The CDR3 runs to 14 residues. Written as DNA, the CDR3 is TGTGCCAGCAGCCAACCAGGGGGCACTTCACCCCTCCACTTT. This encodes CASSQPGGTSPLHF.

J is TRBJ1-1 and V is TRBV10-3; tentatively, D is TRBD1 (6 bases). CDR1 is ENHRY, CDR2 SYGVKD, per germline. The V and J ends lost 4 bases and 1 base respectively, with 10 bases between them. This CDR3 has 14 residues. CDR3 in DNA: TGTGCCATCAGTGTGGGACAAACGAACACTGAAGCTTTCTTT. This encodes CAISVGQTNTEAFF.

This clone was detected ten times or more. The chain joins TRBV20-1 to TRBJ1-1; D not certain. The CDR3 spans 14 residues. Germline CDR1 reads DFQATT; CDR2 reads SNEGSKA (reference sequence). V shed 3 bases and J shed 3 bases, with 14 bases lying between them. The CDR3 nucleotides are TGCAGTGCTAGTGTGCAGGTCGGGGACACTGAAGCTTTCTTT. This encodes CSASVQVGDTEAFF.

The chain employs TRBV7-2 and TRBJ2-2; D is ambiguous. Germline CDR1 is SGHTA and CDR2 is FQGNSA. V shed 1 base and J shed 2 bases, with 5 bases lying between them. The CDR3 is 14 residues long. CDR3 protein: CASSLGHNTGELFF. The DNA for the CDR3 is TGTGCCAGCAGCTTAGGACACAACACCGGGGAGCTGTTTTTT.

This clone appeared a few times. V and J are TRBV7-2 and TRBJ2-2, with unresolved D. CDR3 length: 12 amino acids. Germline assignment: CDR1 SGHTA and CDR2 FQGNSA. Trimming removed 6 bases from V and 5 bases from J, with 7 bases in between. The CDR3: CASRELTGELFF. CDR3 coding DNA: TGTGCCAGCAGGGAGCTTACCGGGGAGCTGTTTTTT.

The V and J genes are TRBV2 and TRBJ1-5, with D maybe TRBD1 (5 bases). Trimming removed 9 bases from V and 9 bases from J, with 21 bases in between. Germline lookup yields CDR1 SNHLY and CDR2 FYNNEI. The CDR3 totals 14 residues. CDR3 region: CASGGTDYFSPQHF. CDR3 DNA sequence: TGTGCCAGTGGGGGGACCGACTATTTTTCGCCCCAGCATTTT.